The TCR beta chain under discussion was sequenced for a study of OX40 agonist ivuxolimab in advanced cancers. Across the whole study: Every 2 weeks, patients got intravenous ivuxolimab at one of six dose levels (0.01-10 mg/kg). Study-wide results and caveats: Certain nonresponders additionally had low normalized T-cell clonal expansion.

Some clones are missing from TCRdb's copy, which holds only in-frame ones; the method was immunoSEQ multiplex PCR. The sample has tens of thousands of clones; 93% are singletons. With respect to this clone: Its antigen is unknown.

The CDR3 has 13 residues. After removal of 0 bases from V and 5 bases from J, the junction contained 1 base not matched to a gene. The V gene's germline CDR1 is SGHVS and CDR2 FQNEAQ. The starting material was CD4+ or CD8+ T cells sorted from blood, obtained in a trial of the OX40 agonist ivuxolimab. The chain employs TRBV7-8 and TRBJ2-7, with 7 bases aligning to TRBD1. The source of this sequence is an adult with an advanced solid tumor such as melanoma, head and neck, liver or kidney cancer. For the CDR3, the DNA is TGTGCCAGCAGCTTAGCCACAGGGGACGAGCAGTACTTC. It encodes CASSLATGDEQYF. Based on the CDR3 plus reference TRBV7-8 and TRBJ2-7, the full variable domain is GAGVSQSPRYKVAKRGQDVALRCDPISGHVSLFWYQQALGQGPEFLTYFQNEAQLDKSGLPSDRFFAERPEGSVSTLKIQRTQQEDSAVYLCASSLATGDEQYFGPGTRLTVT.